This note documents a single T cell receptor beta chain sequence. Germline V lookup: CDR1 SGHRS, CDR2 YFSETQ. Trimming cost V 4 bases and J 0 bases, with 20 bases left between them. The CDR3 loop spans 18 amino acids. One entry per CDR3 protein, called by TCRdb with MiXCR from the 5' RACE reads. Of 210,000 or so distinct CDR3 sequences listed, about 10% are singletons. The entry originates in a study of T-cell memory formation after mild COVID-19. The source of this sequence is a man aged 18 to 30 who had mild COVID-19 (a few samples of this study predate the infection). Cell type and time point are not known. Sequences were obtained from PBMCs or a T cell subset sorted from them (not recorded which). The V call is TRBV5-1, the J call TRBJ1-5, with a weak D call TRBD1 (6 bases). CDR3 nucleotide sequence: TGCGCCAGCAGCCCACGCTCGACAGGCCCCTATAGCAATCAGCCCCAGCATTTT. Protein: CASSPRSTGPYSNQPQHF.